This T cell receptor beta chain is from a study of regulatory T cells in long-lasting Graves disease. Time point defined: newly diagnosed GD, antithyroid drugs for less than 3 months. Extracted PBMC RNA gave rise to the TCR library. Each of the patients was recruited from an endocrinology department situated in Xi'an, China. Assembly of TCR beta libraries relied on iRepertoire HTBI primers together with Arm-PCR of CDR3 regions. TCRdb ran MiXCR on the multiplex PCR reads and lists one entry per CDR3 protein. The data hold about 210,000 distinct CDR3 sequences, with roughly a fifth observed a single time. Germline values: CDR1 GTSNPN, CDR2 SVGIG (reference sequence). The V segment lost 5 bases and the J segment 3 bases; nucleotides outside the gene matches: 10. There are 15 residues in the CDR3. In this sample, this clonotype turned up many times. These data are also associated with another study on T cells in Graves' hyperthyroidism and ophthalmopathy.

The chain joins TRBV30 to TRBJ2-7, with 10 nucleotides matching TRBD2. The sequencing used peripheral blood mononuclear cells (PBMCs), collected at new diagnosis, from a patient treated with antithyroid drugs. The receptor's source is a woman between 25 and 40 years old with Graves disease. The CDR3 nucleotides read TGTGCCTGGGGGGGGCGACTAGCGGGCTACTACGAGCAGTACTTC. This sequence encodes CAWGGRLAGYYEQYF.